Presented here are 4 T cell receptor beta chains from one specimen sequenced in a study of OX40 agonist ivuxolimab in advanced cancers. TCRdb's copy holds only in-frame clones and misses some; the assay was immunoSEQ multiplex PCR. Of 120,000 or so clones listed, more than 70% are singletons. The sample in question was CD4+ or CD8+ T cells sorted from blood, obtained in a trial of the OX40 agonist ivuxolimab. These receptors all come from an adult with an advanced solid tumor such as melanoma, head and neck, liver or kidney cancer.

The rearrangement uses TRBV2 and TRBJ2-1; TRBD1 aligns across 9 bases. Germline trimming cut 7 bases from V and 2 bases from J; bases unmatched to any gene: 6. The CDR3 covers 15 residues. CDR1 is SNHLY, CDR2 FYNNEI, per germline. CDR3 in amino acids: CASKSGTGPYNEQFF. The CDR3 DNA sequence: TGTGCCAGCAAATCCGGGACAGGGCCCTACAATGAGCAGTTCTTC. Drawing the rest from reference TRBV2 and TRBJ2-1, the complete variable domain is EPEVTQTPSHQVTQMGQEVILRCVPISNHLYFYWYRQILGQKVEFLVSFYNNEISEKSEIFDDQFSVERPDGSNFTLKIRSTKLEDSAMYFCASKSGTGPYNEQFFGPGTRLTVL.

The chain carries TRBV5-1 and TRBJ2-5; 15 nucleotides agree with TRBD2. This CDR3 has 19 residues. The V gene's germline CDR1 is SGHRS and CDR2 YFSETQ. Trimming took 4 bases from V and 1 from J; bases not matched to a gene: 11. The chain's CDR3 is CASSLGLAGGPGFQETQYF. The CDR3 region has the DNA TGCGCCAGCAGCCTAGGACTAGCGGGAGGGCCCGGGTTCCAAGAGACCCAGTACTTC.

The chain couples TRBV11-3 to TRBJ1-3; D is ambiguous. The V end lost 1 base, the J end lost 3 bases, and 4 bases lay between the germline ends. Germline CDR1 reads SGHNT; CDR2 reads YENEEA. The CDR3 is 13 amino acids. CDR3 protein: CASSLASGNTIYF. The CDR3 DNA reads as TGTGCCAGCAGCTTAGCCAGTGGAAACACCATATATTTT.

This chain connects TRBV5-1 to TRBJ1-4; 10 positions match TRBD1. V was pared by 4 bases and J by 8 bases, with 5 bases of the junction left unmatched. Looked up from germline, CDR1 is SGHRS and CDR2 is YFSETQ. The CDR3 runs to 14 residues. The CDR3 nucleotides are TGCGCCAGCAGCCCTGACAGGGGGCCCGAAAAACTGTTTTTT. It codes for CASSPDRGPEKLFF.